This T cell receptor beta chain was found in a study of identical twins. Regarding the study as a whole: Interpretation of the results relied on cross-sectional statistical analysis and not on following the same donors.

Unique molecular identifiers were present on the cDNA, which also gained a universal primer site by template switching. From the 5' RACE reads, TCRdb called clonotypes with MiXCR, one entry per CDR3 protein. The sample shows 400,000 to 550,000 distinct CDR3 sequences, roughly 13% of them seen only once. As to this clonotype: Its target is unknown.

Germline V gene data show CDR1 as MNHEY and CDR2 as SVGEGT. Trimming cost V 6 bases and J 12 bases; bases outside gene matches: 8. CDR3 size: 14 residues. These records were also assigned to another study, of yellow fever vaccine responses in identical twins.

The gene calls are TRBV6-2 or TRBV6-3 and TRBJ2-5; 15 nucleotides match TRBD2. The specimen was CD4+ T cells sorted from blood. This receptor was identified in a woman in her late teens or twenties in good health. The CDR3 loop is CASSQSGLAGGEYF. The CDR3 DNA is TGTGCCAGCAGCCAATCTGGACTAGCGGGAGGGGAGTACTTC.